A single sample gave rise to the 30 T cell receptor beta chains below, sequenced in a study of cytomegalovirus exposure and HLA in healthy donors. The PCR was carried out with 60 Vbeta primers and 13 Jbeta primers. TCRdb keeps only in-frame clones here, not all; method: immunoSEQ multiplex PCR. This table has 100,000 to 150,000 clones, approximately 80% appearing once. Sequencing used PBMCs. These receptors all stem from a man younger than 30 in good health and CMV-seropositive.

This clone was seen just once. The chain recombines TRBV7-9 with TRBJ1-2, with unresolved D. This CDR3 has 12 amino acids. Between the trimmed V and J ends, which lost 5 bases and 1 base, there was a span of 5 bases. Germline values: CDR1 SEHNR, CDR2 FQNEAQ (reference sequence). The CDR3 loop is CASSPLNYGYTF. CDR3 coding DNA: TGTGCCAGCAGCCCACTTAACTATGGCTACACCTTC.

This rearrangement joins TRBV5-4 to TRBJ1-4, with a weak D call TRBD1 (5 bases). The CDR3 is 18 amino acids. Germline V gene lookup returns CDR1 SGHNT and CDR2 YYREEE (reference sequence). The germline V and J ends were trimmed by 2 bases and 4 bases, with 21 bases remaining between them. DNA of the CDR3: TGTGCCAGCAGCTTTATTGGTCTGGGGCAAGAGAGTAATGAAAAACTGTTTTTT. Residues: CASSFIGLGQESNEKLFF.

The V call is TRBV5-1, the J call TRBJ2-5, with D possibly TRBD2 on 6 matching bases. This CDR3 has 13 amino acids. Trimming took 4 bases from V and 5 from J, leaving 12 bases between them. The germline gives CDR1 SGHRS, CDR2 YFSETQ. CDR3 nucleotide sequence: TGCGCCAGCAGCCGAACTAGCCAGGAGACCCAGTACTTC. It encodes CASSRTSQETQYF.

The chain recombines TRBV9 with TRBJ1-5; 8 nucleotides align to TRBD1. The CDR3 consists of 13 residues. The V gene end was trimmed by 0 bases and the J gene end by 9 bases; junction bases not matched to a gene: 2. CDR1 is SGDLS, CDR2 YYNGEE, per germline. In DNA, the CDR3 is TGTGCCAGCAGCGTAGACGACAGGGGGCCCCAGCATTTT. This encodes CASSVDDRGPQHF.

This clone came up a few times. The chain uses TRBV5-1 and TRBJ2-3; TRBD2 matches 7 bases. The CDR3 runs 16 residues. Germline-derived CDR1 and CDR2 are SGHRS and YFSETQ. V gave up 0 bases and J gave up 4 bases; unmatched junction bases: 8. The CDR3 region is CASSLAGTISADTQYF. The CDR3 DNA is TGCGCCAGCAGCTTGGCTGGGACTATAAGCGCAGATACGCAGTATTTT.

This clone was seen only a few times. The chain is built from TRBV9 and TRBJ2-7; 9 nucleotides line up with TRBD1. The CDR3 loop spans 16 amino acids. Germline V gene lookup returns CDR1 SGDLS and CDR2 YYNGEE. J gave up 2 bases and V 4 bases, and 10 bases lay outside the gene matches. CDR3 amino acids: CASSPPGGQGTYEQYF. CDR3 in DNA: TGTGCCAGCAGCCCCCCGGGGGGACAGGGAACCTACGAGCAGTACTTC.

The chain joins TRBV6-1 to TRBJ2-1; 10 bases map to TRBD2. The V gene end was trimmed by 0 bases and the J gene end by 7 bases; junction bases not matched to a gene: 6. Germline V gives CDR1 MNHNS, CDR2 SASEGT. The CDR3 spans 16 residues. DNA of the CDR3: TGTGCCAGCAGTGAAGCGGGTAGCGGGGGGCCAAATGAGCAGTTCTTC. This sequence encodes CASSEAGSGGPNEQFF.

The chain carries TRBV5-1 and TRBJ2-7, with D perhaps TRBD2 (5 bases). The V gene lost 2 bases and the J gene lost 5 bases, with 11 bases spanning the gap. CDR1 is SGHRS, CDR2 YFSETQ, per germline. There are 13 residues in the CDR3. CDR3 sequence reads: CASSFGPGDEQYF. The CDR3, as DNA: TGCGCCAGCAGCTTCGGTCCCGGGGACGAGCAGTACTTC.

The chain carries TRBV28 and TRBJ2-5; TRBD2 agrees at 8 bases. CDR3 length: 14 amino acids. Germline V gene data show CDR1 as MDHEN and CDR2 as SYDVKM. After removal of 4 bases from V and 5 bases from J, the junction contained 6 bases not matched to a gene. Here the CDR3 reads CASSYGGEGETQYF. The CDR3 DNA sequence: TGTGCCAGCAGTTACGGGGGGGAGGGTGAGACCCAGTACTTC.

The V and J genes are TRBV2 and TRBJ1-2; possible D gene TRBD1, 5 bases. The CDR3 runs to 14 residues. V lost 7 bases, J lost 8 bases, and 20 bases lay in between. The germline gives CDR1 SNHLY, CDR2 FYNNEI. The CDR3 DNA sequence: TGTGCCAGCACCAAGGAGGGTAGGGGAGTAGGCTACACCTTC. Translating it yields CASTKEGRGVGYTF.

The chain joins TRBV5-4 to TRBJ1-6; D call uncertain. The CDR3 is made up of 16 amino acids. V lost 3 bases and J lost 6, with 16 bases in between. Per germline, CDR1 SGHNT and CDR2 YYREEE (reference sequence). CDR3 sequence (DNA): TGTGCCAGCAGCTATGGCGGGAGGGAGGTTAATTCACCCCTCCACTTT. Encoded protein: CASSYGGREVNSPLHF.

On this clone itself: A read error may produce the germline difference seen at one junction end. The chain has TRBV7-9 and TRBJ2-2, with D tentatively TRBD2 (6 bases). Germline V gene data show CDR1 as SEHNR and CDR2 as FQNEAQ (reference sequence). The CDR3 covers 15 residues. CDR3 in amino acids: CSSSPGTQNTGELFF. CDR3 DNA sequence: TGTTCCAGCAGCCCAGGGACTCAAAACACCGGGGAGCTGTTTTTT.

The CDR3 DNA reads TGTGCCAGTAGTCCCTGGACAGGGGTTGACACCGGGGAGCTGTTTTTT. Translation: CASSPWTGVDTGELFF. The gene calls are TRBV19 and TRBJ2-2; 9 bases agree with TRBD1. V lost 5 bases, J lost 3 bases, and 7 bases stayed unmatched. The germline CDR1 and CDR2 sequences are LNHDA and SQIVND (reference sequence). The CDR3 is 16 amino acids.

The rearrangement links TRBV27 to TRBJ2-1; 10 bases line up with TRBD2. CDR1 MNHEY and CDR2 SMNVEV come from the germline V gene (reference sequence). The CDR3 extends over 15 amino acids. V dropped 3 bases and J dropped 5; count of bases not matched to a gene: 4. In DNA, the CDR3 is TGTGCCAGCAGTTTGGCACTAGCGGGGCACAATGAGCAGTTCTTC. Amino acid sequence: CASSLALAGHNEQFF.

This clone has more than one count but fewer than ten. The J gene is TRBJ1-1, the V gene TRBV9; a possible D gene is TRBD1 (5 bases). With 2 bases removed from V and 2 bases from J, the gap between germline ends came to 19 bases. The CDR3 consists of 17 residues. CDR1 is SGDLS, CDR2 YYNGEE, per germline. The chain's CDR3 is CASSVYPAVGGNTEAFF. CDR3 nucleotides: TGTGCCAGCAGCGTTTACCCTGCCGTCGGGGGAAACACTGAAGCTTTCTTT. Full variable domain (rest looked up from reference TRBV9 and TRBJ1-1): DSGVTQTPKHLITATGQRVTLRCSPRSGDLSVYWYQQSLDQGLQFLIQYYNGEERAKGNILERFSAQQFPDLHSELNLSSLELGDSALYFCASSVYPAVGGNTEAFFGQGTRLTVV.

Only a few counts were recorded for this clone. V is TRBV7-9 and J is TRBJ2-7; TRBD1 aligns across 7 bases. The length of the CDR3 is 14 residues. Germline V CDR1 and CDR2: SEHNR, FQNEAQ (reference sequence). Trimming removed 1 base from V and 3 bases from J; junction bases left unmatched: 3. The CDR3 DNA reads TGTGCCAGCAGCTTAGAGGCAGGGGGCTACGAGCAGTACTTC. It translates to CASSLEAGGYEQYF.

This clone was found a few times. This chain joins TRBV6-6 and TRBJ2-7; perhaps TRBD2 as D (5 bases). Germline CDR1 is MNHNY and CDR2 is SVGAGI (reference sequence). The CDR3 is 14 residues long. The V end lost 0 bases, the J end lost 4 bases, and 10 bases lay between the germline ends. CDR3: CASSYSNGKYEQYF. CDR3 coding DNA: TGTGCCAGCAGTTACTCGAACGGGAAGTACGAGCAGTACTTC.

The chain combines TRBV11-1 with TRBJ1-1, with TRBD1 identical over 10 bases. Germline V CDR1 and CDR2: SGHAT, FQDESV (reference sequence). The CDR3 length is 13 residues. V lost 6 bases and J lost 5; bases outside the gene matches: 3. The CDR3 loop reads CASSTDRGTEAFF. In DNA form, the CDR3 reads TGTGCCAGCAGTACGGACAGGGGGACTGAAGCTTTCTTT. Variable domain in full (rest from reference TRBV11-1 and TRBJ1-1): EAEVAQSPRYKITEKSQAVAFWCDPISGHATLYWYRQILGQGPELLVQFQDESVVDDSQLPKDRFSAERLKGVDSTLKIQPAELGDSAMYLCASSTDRGTEAFFGQGTRLTVV.

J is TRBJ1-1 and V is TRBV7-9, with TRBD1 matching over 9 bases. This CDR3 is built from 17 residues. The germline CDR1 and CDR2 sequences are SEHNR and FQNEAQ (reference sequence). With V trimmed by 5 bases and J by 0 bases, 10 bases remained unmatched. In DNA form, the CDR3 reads TGTGCCAGCAGCCCGGGACAGGGACTCTCCGTGAACACTGAAGCTTTCTTT. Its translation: CASSPGQGLSVNTEAFF.

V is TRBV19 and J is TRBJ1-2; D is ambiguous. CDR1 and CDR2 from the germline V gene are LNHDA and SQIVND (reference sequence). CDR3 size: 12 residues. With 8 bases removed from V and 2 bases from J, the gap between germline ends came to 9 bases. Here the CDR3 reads CASDTVNYGYTF. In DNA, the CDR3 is TGTGCCAGTGATACAGTGAACTATGGCTACACCTTC.

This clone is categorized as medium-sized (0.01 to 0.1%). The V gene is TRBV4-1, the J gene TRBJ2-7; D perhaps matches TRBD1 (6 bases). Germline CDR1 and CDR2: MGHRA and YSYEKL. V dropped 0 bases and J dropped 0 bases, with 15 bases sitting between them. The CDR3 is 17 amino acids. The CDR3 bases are TGCGCCAGCAGCCAAGATCCGGGACACTACGTCTCCTACGAGCAGTACTTC. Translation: CASSQDPGHYVSYEQYF.

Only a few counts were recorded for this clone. CDR3 nucleotides: TGTGCCAGCAGTCACTCAAAGTCGAGCTCCTACGAGCAGTACTTC. It is translated as CASSHSKSSSYEQYF. The chain uses TRBV28 and TRBJ2-7; D is unclear. V was pared by 5 bases and J by 0 bases, with 14 bases between. The CDR3 runs 15 residues. Germline CDR1 is MDHEN and CDR2 is SYDVKM.

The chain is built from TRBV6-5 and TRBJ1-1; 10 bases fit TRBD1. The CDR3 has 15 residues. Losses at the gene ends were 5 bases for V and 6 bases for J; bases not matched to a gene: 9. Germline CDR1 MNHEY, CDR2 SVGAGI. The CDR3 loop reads CASSNRQGALAEAFF. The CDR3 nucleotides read TGTGCCAGCAGTAACCGACAGGGGGCGCTGGCTGAAGCTTTCTTT.

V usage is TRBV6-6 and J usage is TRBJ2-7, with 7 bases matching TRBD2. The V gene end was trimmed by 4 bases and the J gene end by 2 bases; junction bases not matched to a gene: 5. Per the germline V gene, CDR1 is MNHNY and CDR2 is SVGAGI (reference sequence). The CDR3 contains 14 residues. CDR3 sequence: CASSSLGLAYEQYF. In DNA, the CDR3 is TGTGCCAGCAGTTCCCTAGGACTAGCCTACGAGCAGTACTTC.

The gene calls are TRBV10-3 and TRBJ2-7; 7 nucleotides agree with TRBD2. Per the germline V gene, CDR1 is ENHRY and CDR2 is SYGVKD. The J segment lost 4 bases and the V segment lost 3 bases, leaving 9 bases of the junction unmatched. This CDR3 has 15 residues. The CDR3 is CAISDPSGGSYEQYF. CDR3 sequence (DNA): TGTGCCATCAGTGATCCGAGCGGCGGGAGTTACGAGCAGTACTTC.

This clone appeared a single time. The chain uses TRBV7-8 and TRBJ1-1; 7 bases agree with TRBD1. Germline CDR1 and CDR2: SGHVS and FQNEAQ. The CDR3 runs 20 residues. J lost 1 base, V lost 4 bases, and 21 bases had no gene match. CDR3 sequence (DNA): TGTGCCAGCAGCTCTAACAGGGGAACGCACCTGGGGGGATCGAACACTGAAGCTTTCTTT. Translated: CASSSNRGTHLGGSNTEAFF.

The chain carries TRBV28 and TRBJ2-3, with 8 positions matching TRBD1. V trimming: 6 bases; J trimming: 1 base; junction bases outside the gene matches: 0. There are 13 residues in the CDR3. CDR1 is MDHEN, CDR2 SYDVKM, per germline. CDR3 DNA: TGTGCCAGCAGGGGACAGGGCACAGATACGCAGTATTTT. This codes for CASRGQGTDTQYF.

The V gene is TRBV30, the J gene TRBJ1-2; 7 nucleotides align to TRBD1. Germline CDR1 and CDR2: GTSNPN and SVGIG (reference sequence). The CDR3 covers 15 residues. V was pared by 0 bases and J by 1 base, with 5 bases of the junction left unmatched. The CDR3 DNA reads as TGTGCCTGGAGTGTACTACAGGGGTTTAACTATGGCTACACCTTC. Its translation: CAWSVLQGFNYGYTF.

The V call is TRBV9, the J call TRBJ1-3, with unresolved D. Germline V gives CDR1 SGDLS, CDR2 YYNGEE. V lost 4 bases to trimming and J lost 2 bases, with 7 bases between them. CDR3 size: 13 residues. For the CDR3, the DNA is TGTGCCAGCAGCAGACTTGCTGGAAACACCATATATTTT. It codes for CASSRLAGNTIYF.

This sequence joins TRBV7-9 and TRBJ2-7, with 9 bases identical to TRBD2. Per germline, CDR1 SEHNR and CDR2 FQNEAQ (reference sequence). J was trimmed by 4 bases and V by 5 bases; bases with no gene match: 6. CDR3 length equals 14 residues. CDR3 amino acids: CASSQAGGEYEQYF. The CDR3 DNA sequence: TGTGCCAGCAGCCAGGCGGGAGGGGAATACGAGCAGTACTTC.